The 22 T cell receptor beta chains reported below all come from one sample, sequenced in a study of cytomegalovirus exposure and HLA in healthy donors. Amplification used 60 Vbeta primers and 13 Jbeta primers. Only in-frame clones appear in the TCRdb table, and some are missing; sequencing was by immunoSEQ multiplex PCR. Altogether 95,000 to 150,000 clones are present, less than 90% being singletons, with the ten largest covering less than 0.25%. The specimen was PBMCs. The receptors originated from a man between 50 and 59 years old in good health and CMV-seronegative.

V is TRBV19 and J is TRBJ2-1; D may be TRBD2 (7 bases). The CDR3 is 16 amino acids. Trimming shortened V by 4 bases and J by 5 bases, and 18 bases separated the two germline ends. Germline V CDR1 and CDR2: LNHDA, SQIVND (reference sequence). CDR3 protein: CASSKHRGAQNNEQFF. In nucleotides, the CDR3 is TGTGCCAGTAGTAAACATCGGGGGGCCCAAAACAATGAGCAGTTCTTC.

V and J are TRBV27 and TRBJ1-1; D is unclear. Germline V gene lookup returns CDR1 MNHEY and CDR2 SMNVEV (reference sequence). The CDR3 totals 13 residues. Trimming removed 5 bases at V and 2 bases at J, with 9 bases between. CDR3 residues: CASSHRGNTEAFF. Written as DNA, the CDR3 is TGTGCCAGCAGTCACCGGGGTAACACTGAAGCTTTCTTT.

The chain has TRBV7-6 and TRBJ1-4; 9 nucleotides match TRBD1. The V segment lost 5 bases and the J segment 8 bases; nucleotides outside the gene matches: 6. Germline CDR1 is SGHVS and CDR2 is FNYEAQ. There are 14 residues in the CDR3. Here the CDR3 reads CASSIRDRAEKLFF. The CDR3 DNA follows: TGTGCCAGCAGCATCCGGGACAGGGCCGAAAAACTGTTTTTT.

The chain links TRBV25-1 to TRBJ1-5, with D tentatively TRBD1 (5 bases). Trimming pared 3 bases from V and 2 bases from J, leaving 14 bases between. Germline lookup yields CDR1 MGHDK and CDR2 SYGVNS. The CDR3 length is 16 residues. CDR3 nucleotides: TGTGCCAGCAGTGACACCTACGGGGGAGGCAATCAGCCCCAGCATTTT. Translation gives CASSDTYGGGNQPQHF.

This clone occurred a few times. The J gene is TRBJ1-1, the V gene TRBV28; D gene unclear. The CDR3 sequence is 12 residues long. Between the trimmed V and J ends, which lost 8 bases and 4 bases, there was a span of 11 bases. The germline CDR1 and CDR2 sequences are MDHEN and SYDVKM. The CDR3: CASDSPTTEAFF. The CDR3 DNA is TGTGCCAGCGATTCTCCTACCACTGAAGCTTTCTTT. Full variable domain (remainder filled in from reference TRBV28 and TRBJ1-1): DVKVTQSSRYLVKRTGEKVFLECVQDMDHENMFWYRQDPGLGLRLIYFSYDVKMKEKGDIPEGYSVSREKKERFSLILESASTNQTSMYLCASDSPTTEAFFGQGTRLTVV.

V is TRBV15 and J is TRBJ2-7, with D unresolved. The germline CDR1 and CDR2 sequences are LNHNV and YYDKDF (reference sequence). This CDR3 comprises 14 residues. V was trimmed by 2 bases and J by 1 base, leaving 9 bases between them. CDR3 DNA sequence: TGTGCCACCAGCAGACTCTACGGGTCCTACGAGCAGTACTTC. Translating it yields CATSRLYGSYEQYF.

The rearrangement links TRBV2 to TRBJ1-5; D uncertain. Deletions cut 6 bases from V and 9 bases from J, with 12 bases between. Per germline, CDR1 SNHLY and CDR2 FYNNEI. CDR3 length equals 12 residues. The CDR3, as DNA: TGTGCCAGCAGGAACGAGGGTCGGCCCCAGCATTTT. This codes for CASRNEGRPQHF.

The chain combines TRBV29-1 with TRBJ2-7; 11 bases are shared with TRBD2. Germline CDR1 reads SQVTM; CDR2 reads ANQGSEA. This CDR3 comprises 18 residues. V lost 4 bases, J lost 2 bases, and 16 bases stayed unmatched. The CDR3: CSVARDRELTSGTYEQYF. The CDR3 DNA is TGCAGCGTTGCTCGGGACAGGGAATTGACTAGCGGGACCTACGAGCAGTACTTC.

The V and J genes are TRBV4-1 and TRBJ2-1; 10 bases align to TRBD1. V lost 3 bases to trimming and J lost 7 bases; unmatched junction nucleotides: 9. CDR1 and CDR2 from the germline V gene are MGHRA and YSYEKL. This CDR3 has 16 amino acids. For the CDR3, the DNA is TGCGCCAGCAGCCAGCTACGACAGGGGGCGACGAATGAGCAGTTCTTC. This translates into CASSQLRQGATNEQFF.

The rearrangement joins TRBV5-6 to TRBJ2-1; TRBD1 might be the D (6 bases). Germline V gives CDR1 SGHDT, CDR2 YYEEEE. V gave up 1 base and J gave up 8 bases, with 13 bases separating them. The CDR3 has 14 amino acids. This chain's CDR3 is CASSLPVGADEQFF. The CDR3 DNA follows: TGTGCCAGCAGCTTGCCAGTGGGGGCCGATGAGCAGTTCTTC.

The chain employs TRBV2 and TRBJ2-1, with 14 bases that match TRBD2. The CDR3 loop spans 16 amino acids. V was pared by 3 bases and J by 9 bases, with 7 bases of the junction left unmatched. The germline gives CDR1 SNHLY, CDR2 FYNNEI. CDR3 in DNA: TGTGCCAGCAGTGAGTTGGGACTAGCGGGAGTTGGTGAGCAGTTCTTC. Protein product: CASSELGLAGVGEQFF.

V gene TRBV5-4 combines with J gene TRBJ2-5, with D perhaps matching TRBD1 (5 bases). This CDR3 is built from 15 residues. Germline-derived CDR1 and CDR2 are SGHNT and YYREEE (reference sequence). Trimming took 4 bases from V and 4 from J, leaving 17 bases between them. DNA of the CDR3: TGTGCCAGCAGCGTACAGGTGGGCAATGGAGAGACCCAGTACTTC. As protein: CASSVQVGNGETQYF.

The chain joins TRBV18 to TRBJ2-5; 16 bases align to TRBD2. Germline CDR1 KGHSH, CDR2 LQKENI. This CDR3 has 16 amino acids. V shed 5 bases, J shed 2 bases, and the junction held 2 bases outside the gene matches. The CDR3 DNA follows: TGTGCCAGCTCATCGGGACTAGCGGGGGGGCAAGAGACCCAGTACTTC. As protein: CASSSGLAGGQETQYF.

V and J are TRBV9 and TRBJ2-5, with D possibly being TRBD2 (5 bases). V was cut by 3 bases and J by 5 bases, with 14 bases left in between. This CDR3 has 14 residues. CDR1 is SGDLS, CDR2 YYNGEE, per germline. The DNA for the CDR3 is TGTGCCAGCAGCGACCTCTCATCGGGGGAGACCCAGTACTTC. It translates to CASSDLSSGETQYF.

CDR3 nucleotides: TGTGCCAGCAGTTCTCCGGGACAGGGGGTTAATGAGCAGTTCTTC. It translates to CASSSPGQGVNEQFF. The chain employs TRBV6-4 and TRBJ2-1, with 11 nucleotides matching TRBD1. This CDR3 is built from 15 residues. CDR1 and CDR2 (germline): MRHNA, SNTAGT. The V segment lost 5 bases and the J segment 7 bases; nucleotides outside the gene matches: 7.

This clone came up a few times. This rearrangement joins TRBV11-2 to TRBJ1-6, with a weak D call TRBD1 (5 bases). There are 14 residues in the CDR3. Germline V gene data show CDR1 as SGHAT and CDR2 as FQNNGV. Trimming removed 5 bases from V and 6 bases from J, with 11 bases in between. CDR3: CASSGGTFNSPLHF. CDR3 coding DNA: TGTGCCAGCAGCGGCGGGACCTTTAATTCACCCCTCCACTTT.

This clone is a singleton in its sample. The V and J genes are TRBV10-3 and TRBJ2-7; TRBD2 matches 9 bases. The V gene's germline CDR1 is ENHRY and CDR2 SYGVKD. The trim removed 8 bases at V and 3 bases at J, leaving 11 bases unmatched. The CDR3 contains 15 residues. The CDR3 sequence is CAISAGASGDYEQYF. DNA for the CDR3: TGTGCCATCTCCGCCGGGGCTAGCGGGGACTACGAGCAGTACTTC.

V usage is TRBV5-4 and J usage is TRBJ2-2, with D perhaps matching TRBD2 (6 bases). V lost 1 base and J 6 bases, leaving 13 bases between the germline ends. Germline V CDR1 and CDR2: SGHNT, YYREEE (reference sequence). The CDR3 is made up of 15 amino acids. Here the CDR3 reads CASSLTGEVSGELFF. For the CDR3, the DNA is TGTGCCAGCAGCTTGACGGGGGAGGTGTCCGGGGAGCTGTTTTTT.

The V gene is TRBV5-4, the J gene TRBJ1-2; the D gene is possibly TRBD1 (5 bases). V gave up 3 bases and J gave up 8 bases, with 11 bases separating them. The CDR3 contains 12 residues. Per germline, CDR1 SGHNT and CDR2 YYREEE (reference sequence). The CDR3 coding sequence is TGTGCCAGCAGCTATTGGGGCGGAGGCTACACCTTC. Its protein is CASSYWGGGYTF. The full variable domain, with the rest looked up from reference TRBV5-4 and TRBJ1-2, is ETGVTQSPTHLIKTRGQQVTLRCSSQSGHNTVSWYQQALGQGPQFIFQYYREEENGRGNFPPRFSGLQFPNYSSELNVNALELDDSALYLCASSYWGGGYTFGSGTRLTVV.

Notes on this clone: The germline gene is not matched at one end of the junction; a read error may be the cause. The chain links TRBV28 to TRBJ1-1, with a possible D match to TRBD1 (6 bases). Germline values: CDR1 MDHEN, CDR2 SYDVKM. The CDR3 extends over 14 amino acids. The CDR3 reads CASNSLTGNAEAFF. CDR3 coding DNA: TGTGCCAGCAACTCATTAACAGGGAACGCTGAAGCTTTCTTT. Together with reference TRBV28 and TRBJ1-1, the CDR3 gives the full variable domain: DVKVTQSSRYLVKRTGEKVFLECVQDMDHENMFWYRQDPGLGLRLIYFSYDVKMKEKGDIPEGYSVSREKKERFSLILESASTNQTSMYLCASNSLTGNAEAFFGQGTRLTVV.

The count of this clone is one. The rearrangement joins TRBV7-9 to TRBJ2-1, with 9 bases lining up with TRBD2. This CDR3 is built from 15 residues. The germline V gene has CDR1 SEHNR and CDR2 FQNEAQ (reference sequence). After removal of 1 base from V and 9 bases from J, the junction contained 7 bases not matched to a gene. CDR3 nucleotides: TGTGCCAGCAGCTTAGGGACTAGCGTGATAGGTGAGCAGTTCTTC. This sequence encodes CASSLGTSVIGEQFF.

The chain couples TRBV5-1 to TRBJ1-1; TRBD1 is a possible D gene (5 bases). The CDR3 is made up of 13 amino acids. Germline loops: CDR1 SGHRS, CDR2 YFSETQ. The ends were cut back, 0 bases at V and 4 bases at J, with 7 bases in the middle. In DNA, the CDR3 is TGCGCCAGCAGCTTGGTAGGGGCCACTGAAGCTTTCTTT. Translated, it gives CASSLVGATEAFF.